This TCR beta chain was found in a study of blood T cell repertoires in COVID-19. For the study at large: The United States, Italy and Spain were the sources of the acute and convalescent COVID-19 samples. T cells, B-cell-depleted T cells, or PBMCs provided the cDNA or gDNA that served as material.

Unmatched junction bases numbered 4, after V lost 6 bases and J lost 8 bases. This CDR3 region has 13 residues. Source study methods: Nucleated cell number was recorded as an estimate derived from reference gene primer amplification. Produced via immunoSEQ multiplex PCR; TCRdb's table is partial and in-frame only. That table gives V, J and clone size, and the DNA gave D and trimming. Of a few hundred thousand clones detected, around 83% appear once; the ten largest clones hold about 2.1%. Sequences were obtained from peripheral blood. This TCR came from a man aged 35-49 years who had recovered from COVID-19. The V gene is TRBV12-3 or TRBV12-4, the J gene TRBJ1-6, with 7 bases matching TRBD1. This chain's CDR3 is CASRTGSYSPLHF. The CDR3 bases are TGTGCCAGCAGGACAGGGTCCTATTCACCCCTCCACTTT.